This TCR beta chain stems from a study of CD8 T cells in ankylosing spondylitis (dated by TCRdb to between 2016 and 2019). In terms of the full investigation: The study set out to find disease-linked TCR variants by profiling T cell receptor beta repertoires in ankylosing spondylitis patients and healthy donors. The whole study cohort included over a hundred healthy donors and 25 or so ankylosing spondylitis patients. Peripheral blood was sampled, and synovial fluid was also collected from ankylosing spondylitis patients.

V is pared back by 4 bases and J by 6 bases, with 11 bases lying between the germline termini. The CDR3, from cysteine to phenylalanine, totals 13 residues. The DNA shown is the 39-base CDR3, in frame from base 1. The germline V gene specifies SGHRS as CDR1 and YFSETQ as CDR2. The paper's findings and limits, for the study overall: Blood from ankylosing spondylitis patients appeared to be characterized by a TCR beta motif made up of several highly homologous amino acid variants. Some motif variants were previously reported in synovial fluid and blood of reactive arthritis patients, suggesting common disease-initiation mechanisms. A CD8+ phenotype was shown by the disease-linked clones, which were found at relatively low frequencies in peripheral blood. The disease-linked clones were reported to be significantly enriched in matched synovial fluid samples from ankylosing spondylitis patients.

This clonotype was counted at least ten times. Its antigen remains unidentified. Base qualities are missing; no much larger clone stands one base away. The sample was run on an Illumina HiSeq 2500. Quantitative 5'-RACE with molecular barcodes was used to prepare TCR beta libraries. Concerning the study's data processing: A new computational method based on a probabilistic model of VDJ rearrangement was used to identify disease-linked TCR variants. Through fastp at Q25 and MiXCR, TCRdb rebuilt clones from the public reads, retaining in-frame beta chains. Here each entry gathers all rows of one CDR3 protein and keeps the most common genes and DNA. These V and J calls originate from TCRdb's pipeline instead of the authors' own analysis. The sample records some 240,000 distinct CDR3 sequences, just under 7.5% of which are singletons. The ten biggest clones cover around 14% of the sample.

The clonotype comes from a male donor with ankylosing spondylitis. Material for sequencing was blood, either unsorted or a sorted T cell fraction (not recorded which). The V and J genes are TRBV5-1 and TRBJ2-1; the D element might be TRBD1 or TRBD2, as each aligns at 5 bases. The CDR3 protein: CASSGASPNEQFF. The DNA reads as follows: TGCGCCAGCAGCGGGGCTAGCCCCAATGAGCAGTTCTTC.